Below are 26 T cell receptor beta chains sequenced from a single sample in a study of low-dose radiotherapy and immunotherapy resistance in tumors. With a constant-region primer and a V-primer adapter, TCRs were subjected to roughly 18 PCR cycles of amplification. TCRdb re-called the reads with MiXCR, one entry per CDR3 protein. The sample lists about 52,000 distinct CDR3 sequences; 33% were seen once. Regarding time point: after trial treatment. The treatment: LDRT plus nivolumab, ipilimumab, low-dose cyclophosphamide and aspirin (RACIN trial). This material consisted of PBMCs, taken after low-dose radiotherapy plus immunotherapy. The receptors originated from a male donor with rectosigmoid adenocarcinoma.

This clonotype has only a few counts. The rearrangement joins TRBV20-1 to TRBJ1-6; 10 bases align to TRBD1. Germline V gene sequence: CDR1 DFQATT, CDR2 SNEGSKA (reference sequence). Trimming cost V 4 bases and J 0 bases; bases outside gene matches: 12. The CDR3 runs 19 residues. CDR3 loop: CSATPTGGPQSSYNSPLHF. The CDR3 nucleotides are TGCAGTGCTACCCCGACAGGGGGCCCCCAAAGCTCCTATAATTCACCCCTCCACTTT.

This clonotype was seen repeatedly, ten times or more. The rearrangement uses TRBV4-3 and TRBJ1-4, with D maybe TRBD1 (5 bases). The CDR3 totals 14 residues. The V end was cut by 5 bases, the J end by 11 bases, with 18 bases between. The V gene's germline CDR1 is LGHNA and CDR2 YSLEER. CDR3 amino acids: CASSYLGVPDKLFF. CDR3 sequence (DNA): TGCGCCAGCAGCTACCTGGGGGTGCCCGATAAACTGTTTTTT.

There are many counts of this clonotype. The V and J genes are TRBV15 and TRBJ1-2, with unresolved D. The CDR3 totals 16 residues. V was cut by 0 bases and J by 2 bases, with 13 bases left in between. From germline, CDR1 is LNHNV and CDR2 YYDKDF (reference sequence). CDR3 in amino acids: CATSRDQPAGNYGYTF. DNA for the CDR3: TGTGCCACCAGCAGAGATCAACCGGCCGGAAACTATGGCTACACCTTC. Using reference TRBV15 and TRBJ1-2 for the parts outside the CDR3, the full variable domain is DAMVIQNPRYQVTQFGKPVTLSCSQTLNHNVMYWYQQKSSQAPKLLFHYYDKDFNNEADTPDNFQSRRPNTSFCFLDIRSPGLGDTAMYLCATSRDQPAGNYGYTFGSGTRLTVV.

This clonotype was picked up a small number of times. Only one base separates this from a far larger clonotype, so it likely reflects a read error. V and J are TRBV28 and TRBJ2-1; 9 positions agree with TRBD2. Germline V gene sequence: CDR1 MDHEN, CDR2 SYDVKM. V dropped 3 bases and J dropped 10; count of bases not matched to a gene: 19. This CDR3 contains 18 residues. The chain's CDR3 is CASSFGRRLAESSYEQFF. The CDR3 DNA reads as TGTGCCAGCAGTTTCGGCAGAAGACTAGCGGAGAGCTCCTACGAGCAGTTCTTC.

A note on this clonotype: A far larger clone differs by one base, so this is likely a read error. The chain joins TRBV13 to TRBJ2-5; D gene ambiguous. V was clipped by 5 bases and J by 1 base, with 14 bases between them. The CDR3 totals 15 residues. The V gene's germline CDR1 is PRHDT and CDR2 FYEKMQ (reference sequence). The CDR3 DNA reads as TGTGCCAGCAGCCGACGGGCGTTCCCCCAAGAGACCCAGTACTTC. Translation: CASSRRAFPQETQYF.

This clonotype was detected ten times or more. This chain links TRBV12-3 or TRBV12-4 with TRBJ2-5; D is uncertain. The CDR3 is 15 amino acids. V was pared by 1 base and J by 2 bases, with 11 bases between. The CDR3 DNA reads TGTGCCAGCAGTTTAGGTGACCTGGAACAAGAGACCCAGTACTTC. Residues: CASSLGDLEQETQYF.

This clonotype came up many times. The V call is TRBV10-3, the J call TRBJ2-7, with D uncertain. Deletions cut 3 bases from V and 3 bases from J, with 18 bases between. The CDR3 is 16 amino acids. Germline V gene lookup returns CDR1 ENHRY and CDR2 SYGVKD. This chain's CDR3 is CAISDREFSAYYEQYF. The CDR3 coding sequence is TGTGCCATCAGTGATCGAGAGTTCAGCGCCTACTACGAGCAGTACTTC.

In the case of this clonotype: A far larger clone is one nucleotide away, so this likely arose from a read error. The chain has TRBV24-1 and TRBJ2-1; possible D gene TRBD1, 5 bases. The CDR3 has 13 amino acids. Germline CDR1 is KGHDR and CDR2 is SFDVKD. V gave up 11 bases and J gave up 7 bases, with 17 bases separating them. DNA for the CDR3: TGTGCCAGCACCATATCGCCAGGGAATGAGCAGTTCTTC. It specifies CASTISPGNEQFF.

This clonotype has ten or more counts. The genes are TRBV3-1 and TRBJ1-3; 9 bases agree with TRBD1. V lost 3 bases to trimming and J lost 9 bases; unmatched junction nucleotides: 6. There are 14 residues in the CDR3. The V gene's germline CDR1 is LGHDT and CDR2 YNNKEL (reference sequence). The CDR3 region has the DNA TGTGCCAGCAGCCAGGGACAGGGCTCGGCCACCATATATTTT. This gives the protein CASSQGQGSATIYF.

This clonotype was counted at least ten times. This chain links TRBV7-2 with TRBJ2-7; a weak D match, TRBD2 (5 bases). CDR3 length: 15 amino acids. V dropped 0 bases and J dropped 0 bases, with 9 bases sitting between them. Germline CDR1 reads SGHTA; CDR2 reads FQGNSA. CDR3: CASSLAAGYSYEQYF. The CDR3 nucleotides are TGTGCCAGCAGCTTAGCCGCGGGTTACTCCTACGAGCAGTACTTC.

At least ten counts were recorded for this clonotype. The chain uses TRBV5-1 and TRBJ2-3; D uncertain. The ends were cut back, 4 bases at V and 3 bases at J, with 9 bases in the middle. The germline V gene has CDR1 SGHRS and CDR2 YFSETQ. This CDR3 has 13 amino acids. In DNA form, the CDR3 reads TGCGCCAGCAGCCGCCGGATGACAGATACGCAGTATTTT. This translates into CASSRRMTDTQYF. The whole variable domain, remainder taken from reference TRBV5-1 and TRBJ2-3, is KAGVTQTPRYLIKTRGQQVTLSCSPISGHRSVSWYQQTPGQGLQFLFEYFSETQRNKGNFPGRFSGRQFSNSRSEMNVSTLELGDSALYLCASSRRMTDTQYFGPGTRLTVL.

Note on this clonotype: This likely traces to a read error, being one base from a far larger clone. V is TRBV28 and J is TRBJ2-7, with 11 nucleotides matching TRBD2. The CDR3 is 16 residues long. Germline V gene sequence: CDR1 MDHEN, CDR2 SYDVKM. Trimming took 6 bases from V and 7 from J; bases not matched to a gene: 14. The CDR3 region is CASRSSGRVLSDEQYF. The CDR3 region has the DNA TGTGCCAGCAGAAGTAGCGGGAGGGTCCTATCTGATGAGCAGTACTTC.

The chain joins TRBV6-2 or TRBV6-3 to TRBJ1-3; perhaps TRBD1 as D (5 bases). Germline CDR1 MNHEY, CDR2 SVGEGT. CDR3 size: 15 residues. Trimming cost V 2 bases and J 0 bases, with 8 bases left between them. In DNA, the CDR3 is TGTGCCAGCAGTTACAACAGGCACTCTGGAAACACCATATATTTT. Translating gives CASSYNRHSGNTIYF.

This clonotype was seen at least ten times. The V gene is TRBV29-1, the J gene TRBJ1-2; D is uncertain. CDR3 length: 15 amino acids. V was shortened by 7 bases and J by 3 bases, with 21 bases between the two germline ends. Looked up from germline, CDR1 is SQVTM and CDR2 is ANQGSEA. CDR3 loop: CSAERAGSFYYGYTF. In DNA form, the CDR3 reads TGCAGCGCAGAACGGGCAGGATCCTTTTACTATGGCTACACCTTC.

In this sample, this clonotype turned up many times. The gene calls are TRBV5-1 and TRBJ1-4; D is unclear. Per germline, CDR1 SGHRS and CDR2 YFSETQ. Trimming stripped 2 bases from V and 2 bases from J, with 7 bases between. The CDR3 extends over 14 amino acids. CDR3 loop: CASSFDPTNEKLFF. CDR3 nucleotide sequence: TGCGCCAGCAGCTTCGACCCGACTAATGAAAAACTGTTTTTT.

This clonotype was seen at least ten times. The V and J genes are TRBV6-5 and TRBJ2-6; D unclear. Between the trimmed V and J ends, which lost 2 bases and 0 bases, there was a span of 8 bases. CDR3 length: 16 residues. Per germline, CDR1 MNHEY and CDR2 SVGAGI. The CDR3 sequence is CASSYTVDSGANVLTF. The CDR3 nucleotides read TGTGCCAGCAGTTACACAGTGGACTCTGGGGCCAACGTCCTGACTTTC.

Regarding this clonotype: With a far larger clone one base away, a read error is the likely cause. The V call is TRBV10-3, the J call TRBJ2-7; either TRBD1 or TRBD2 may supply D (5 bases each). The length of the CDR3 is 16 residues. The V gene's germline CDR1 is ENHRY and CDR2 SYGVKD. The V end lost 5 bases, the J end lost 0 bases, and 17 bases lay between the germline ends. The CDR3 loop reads CAISRGRDASSYEQYF. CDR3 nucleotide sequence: TGTGCCATCAGTCGGGGAAGGGACGCGAGCTCCTACGAGCAGTACTTC.

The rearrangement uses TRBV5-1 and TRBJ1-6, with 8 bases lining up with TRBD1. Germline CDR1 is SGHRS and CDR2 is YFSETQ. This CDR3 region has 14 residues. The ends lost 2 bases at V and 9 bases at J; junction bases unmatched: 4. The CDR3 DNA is TGCGCCAGCAGCTTAGCAGGGGGCTTTTCACCCCTCCACTTT. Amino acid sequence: CASSLAGGFSPLHF.

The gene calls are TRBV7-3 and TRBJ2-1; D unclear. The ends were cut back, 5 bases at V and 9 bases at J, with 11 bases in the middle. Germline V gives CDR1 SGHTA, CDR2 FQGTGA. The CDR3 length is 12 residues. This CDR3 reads CASSLPPSEQFF. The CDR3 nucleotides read TGTGCCAGCAGCCTCCCCCCCAGTGAGCAGTTCTTC.

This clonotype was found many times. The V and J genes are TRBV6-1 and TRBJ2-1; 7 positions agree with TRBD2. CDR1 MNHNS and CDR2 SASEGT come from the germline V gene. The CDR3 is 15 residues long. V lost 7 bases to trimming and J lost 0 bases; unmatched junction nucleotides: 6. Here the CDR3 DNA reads TGTGCCAGCAAACCCAGGGACTACTCCTACAATGAGCAGTTCTTC. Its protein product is CASKPRDYSYNEQFF.

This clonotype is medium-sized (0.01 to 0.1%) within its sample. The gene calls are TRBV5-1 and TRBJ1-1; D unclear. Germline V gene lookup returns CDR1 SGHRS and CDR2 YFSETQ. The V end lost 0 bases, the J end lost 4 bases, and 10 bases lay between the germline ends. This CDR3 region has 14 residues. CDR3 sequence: CASSLDVAGTEAFF. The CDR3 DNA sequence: TGCGCCAGCAGCTTGGACGTGGCTGGCACTGAAGCTTTCTTT. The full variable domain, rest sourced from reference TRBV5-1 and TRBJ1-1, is KAGVTQTPRYLIKTRGQQVTLSCSPISGHRSVSWYQQTPGQGLQFLFEYFSETQRNKGNFPGRFSGRQFSNSRSEMNVSTLELGDSALYLCASSLDVAGTEAFFGQGTRLTVV.

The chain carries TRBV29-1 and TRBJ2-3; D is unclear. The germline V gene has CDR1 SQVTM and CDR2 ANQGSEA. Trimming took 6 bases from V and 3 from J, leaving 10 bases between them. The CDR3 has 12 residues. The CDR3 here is CSVPDPTDTQYF. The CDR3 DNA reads TGCAGCGTGCCCGACCCTACAGATACGCAGTATTTT.

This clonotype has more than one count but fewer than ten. The CDR3 bases are TGTGCCACCAGTGATCCCGGGACAGGGAGCTATGGCTACACCTTC. Amino acid sequence: CATSDPGTGSYGYTF. V gene TRBV24-1 combines with J gene TRBJ1-2, with TRBD1 matching 9 bases. CDR1 and CDR2 (germline): KGHDR, SFDVKD. V lost 3 bases, J lost 4 bases, and 5 bases stayed unmatched. The CDR3 sequence is 15 residues long.

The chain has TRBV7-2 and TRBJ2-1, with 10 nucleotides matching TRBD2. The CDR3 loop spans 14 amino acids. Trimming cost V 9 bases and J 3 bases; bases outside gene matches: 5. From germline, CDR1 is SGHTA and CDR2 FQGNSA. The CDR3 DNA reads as TGTGCCAGACAGAGCGGGAGGGGCTACAATGAGCAGTTCTTC. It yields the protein CARQSGRGYNEQFF.

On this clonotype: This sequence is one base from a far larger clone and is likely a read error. CDR3 in DNA: TGTGCCACCAGTGAGACAGGGACAGGCCGCACAGATACGCAGTGTTTT. Protein: CATSETGTGRTDTQCF. The chain uses TRBV27 and TRBJ2-3; 8 bases map to TRBD1. Germline V lookup: CDR1 MNHEY, CDR2 SMNVEV (reference sequence). This CDR3 has 16 amino acids.

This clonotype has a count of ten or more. The CDR3 nucleotides are TGTGCCAGCAGCCCTGAGGAGGGGCTGAGCTCCTACAATGAGCAGTTCTTC. Residues: CASSPEEGLSSYNEQFF. The genes are TRBV7-9 and TRBJ2-1, with TRBD2 as a possible D gene (6 bases). V was shortened by 5 bases and J by 0 bases, with 17 bases between the two germline ends. The germline V gene encodes CDR1 SEHNR and CDR2 FQNEAQ (reference sequence). The CDR3 consists of 17 residues.